Described below is a single T cell receptor (beta chain) sequence and its context. Trimming at V came to 0 bases and at J to 3 bases, leaving 3 bases not matched to a gene. The CDR3 extends over 15 amino acids. CDR1 and CDR2 from the germline V gene are LGHDT and YNNKEL (reference sequence). The sample belongs to a study of blood T cell repertoires in COVID-19. Study at large: Material from acute and convalescent COVID-19 was sourced from the United States, Italy and Spain. PBMCs, B-cell-depleted T cells, or T cells provided the cDNA or gDNA that made up the material.

The repertoire was sequenced with immunoSEQ multiplex PCR; TCRdb's copy has only in-frame clones and lacks some. The repertoire has 45,000 to 55,000 clones, roughly 80% of them found once; the top ten carry 2% to 3%. This receptor was obtained from a man aged 45 to 65 with acute or convalescent COVID-19. The chain is built from TRBV3-1 (or the pseudogene TRBV3-2) and TRBJ2-7; 9 bases agree with TRBD1. Input material: peripheral blood. CDR3 sequence (DNA): TGTGCCAGCAGCCAAGAGGGACAGGGCAACTACGAGCAGTACTTC. Translation: CASSQEGQGNYEQYF.